Many counts were recorded for the clone carrying this T cell receptor beta chain. The antigen is not known. The authors prepared the TCRbeta library with unique molecular identifiers. Using its own MiXCR run on the PCR reads, TCRdb lists one record per CDR3 protein. Of 500,000 to 750,000 distinct CDR3 sequences in the sample, 13% are singletons; the top ten hold roughly 2.3%. There are 17 residues in the CDR3. Germline V CDR1 and CDR2: SGHDN, FVKESK. V lost 0 bases to trimming and J lost 0 bases; unmatched junction nucleotides: 1. This entry comes from a study of T-cell reconstitution after alpha-beta-depleted transplantation in children. Points from the study as a whole: For some patients, TCRbeta diversity was high at day 60 because of recipient T cells and thymic progenitors that survived. Reportedly, only several hundred clones from non-depleted graft cells drove alpha-beta T-cell counts at about two months. Diversity and T-cell counts at one year after transplant derived mostly from new T cells.

The sequencing used PBMCs, mostly from graft donor cells, collected 360 days after TCRalphabeta/CD19-depleted stem cell transplant. This receptor was taken from a male patient aged 10 to 17 who had a stem cell transplant for acute myeloid leukemia, so the T cells may come from the graft donor. The chain is built from TRBV14 and TRBJ2-6; TRBD1 matches 8 bases. CDR3 DNA sequence: TGTGCCAGCAGCCAAGACAGGGGGCCCTCTGGGGCCAACGTCCTGACTTTC. Translated: CASSQDRGPSGANVLTF.